The sequence of this T cell receptor beta chain was determined in a study of cytomegalovirus exposure and HLA in healthy donors. The PCR ran on 60 Vbeta and 13 Jbeta primers. Produced via immunoSEQ multiplex PCR; TCRdb's table is partial and in-frame only. The sample includes about 130,000 clones, 74% seen only once; the top ten take roughly 4.1%. Trimming removed 11 bases from V and 2 bases from J, with 16 bases in between. The length of the CDR3 is 14 residues. CDR1 MNHNS and CDR2 SASEGT come from the germline V gene. Sequencing was done on a sample of PBMCs. The chain joins TRBV6-1 to TRBJ2-1; TRBD1 is a possible D gene (7 bases). The sequence was collected from a woman aged 45-60 years in good health and CMV-seropositive. The CDR3 DNA reads as TGTGCCGCGGGGCGGCAGGGGGCCTACAATGAGCAGTTCTTC. This sequence encodes CAAGRQGAYNEQFF.